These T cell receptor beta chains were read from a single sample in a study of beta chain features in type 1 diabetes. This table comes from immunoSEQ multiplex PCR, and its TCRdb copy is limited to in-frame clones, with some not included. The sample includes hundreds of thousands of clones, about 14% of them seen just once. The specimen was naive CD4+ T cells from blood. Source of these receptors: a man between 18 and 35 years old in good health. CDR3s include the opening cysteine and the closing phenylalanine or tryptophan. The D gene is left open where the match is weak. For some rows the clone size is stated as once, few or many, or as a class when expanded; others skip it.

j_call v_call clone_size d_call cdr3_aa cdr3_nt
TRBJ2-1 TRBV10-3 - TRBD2 CASTSGSSDEQFF TGTGCCAGCACTAGCGGGAGTAGCGATGAGCAGTTCTTC
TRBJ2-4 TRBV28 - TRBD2 CASTSGGKNIQYF TGTGCCAGCACGTCGGGAGGGAAAAACATTCAGTACTTC
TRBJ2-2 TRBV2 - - CASRPDGELFF TGTGCCAGCAGGCCCGATGGGGAGCTGTTTTTT
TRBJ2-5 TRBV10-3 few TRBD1 CAISDRDRDNQETQYF TGTGCCATCAGCGACCGGGACAGGGACAACCAAGAGACCCAGTACTTC
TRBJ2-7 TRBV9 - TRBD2 CASSVRAGVPPYEQYF TGTGCCAGCAGCGTACGAGCGGGAGTCCCCCCCTACGAGCAGTACTTC
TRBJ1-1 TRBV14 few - CASSQDLGAEAFF TGTGCCAGCAGCCAAGACCTCGGGGCTGAAGCTTTCTTT
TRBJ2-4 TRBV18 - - CASSPPSLAKNIQYF TGTGCCAGCTCACCACCATCGCTAGCCAAAAACATTCAGTACTTC
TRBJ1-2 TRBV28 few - CASSSPAGRGPLSYGYTF TGTGCCAGCAGCTCACCGGCGGGTCGGGGCCCACTCTCCTATGGCTACACCTTC
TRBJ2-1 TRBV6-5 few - CASSYSRVLWVNEQFF TGTGCCAGCAGTTACTCTCGGGTATTATGGGTCAATGAGCAGTTCTTC
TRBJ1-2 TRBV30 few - CAWSVPLGDGRGYTF TGTGCCTGGAGTGTACCCCTAGGGGACGGTCGCGGCTACACCTTC
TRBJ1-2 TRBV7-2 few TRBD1 CASSLGQGSYGYTF TGTGCCAGCAGCTTAGGACAGGGTTCCTATGGCTACACCTTC
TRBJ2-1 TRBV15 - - CATRKTRVSQTGNEQFF TGTGCCACCAGGAAGACCAGGGTCTCCCAGACGGGCAATGAGCAGTTCTTC
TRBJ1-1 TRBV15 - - CATSRDRITEAFF TGTGCCACCAGCAGGGACAGAATAACTGAAGCTTTCTTT
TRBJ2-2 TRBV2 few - CASSPEATGELFF TGTGCCAGCAGTCCGGAAGCCACCGGGGAGCTGTTTTTT
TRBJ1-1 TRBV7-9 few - CASSTETEYPEAFF TGTGCCAGCAGCACCGAGACAGAATACCCTGAAGCTTTCTTT
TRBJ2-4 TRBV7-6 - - CASSLGLQGDNLAKNIQYF TGTGCCAGCAGCTTAGGATTACAGGGTGATAATTTAGCCAAAAACATTCAGTACTTC
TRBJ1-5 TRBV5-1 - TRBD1 CASSLVGQGANQPQHF TGCGCCAGCAGCTTGGTGGGACAGGGTGCCAATCAGCCCCAGCATTTT
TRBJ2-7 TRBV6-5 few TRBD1 CASTLQRQGTYEQYF TGTGCCAGCACCCTCCAACGACAGGGCACCTACGAGCAGTACTTC
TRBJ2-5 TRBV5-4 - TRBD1 CASSLEAGGWETQYF TGTGCCAGCAGCTTGGAAGCAGGGGGTTGGGAGACCCAGTACTTC
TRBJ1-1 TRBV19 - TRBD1 CASRSDRVSEAFF TGTGCCAGTAGATCGGACAGGGTCTCTGAAGCTTTCTTT